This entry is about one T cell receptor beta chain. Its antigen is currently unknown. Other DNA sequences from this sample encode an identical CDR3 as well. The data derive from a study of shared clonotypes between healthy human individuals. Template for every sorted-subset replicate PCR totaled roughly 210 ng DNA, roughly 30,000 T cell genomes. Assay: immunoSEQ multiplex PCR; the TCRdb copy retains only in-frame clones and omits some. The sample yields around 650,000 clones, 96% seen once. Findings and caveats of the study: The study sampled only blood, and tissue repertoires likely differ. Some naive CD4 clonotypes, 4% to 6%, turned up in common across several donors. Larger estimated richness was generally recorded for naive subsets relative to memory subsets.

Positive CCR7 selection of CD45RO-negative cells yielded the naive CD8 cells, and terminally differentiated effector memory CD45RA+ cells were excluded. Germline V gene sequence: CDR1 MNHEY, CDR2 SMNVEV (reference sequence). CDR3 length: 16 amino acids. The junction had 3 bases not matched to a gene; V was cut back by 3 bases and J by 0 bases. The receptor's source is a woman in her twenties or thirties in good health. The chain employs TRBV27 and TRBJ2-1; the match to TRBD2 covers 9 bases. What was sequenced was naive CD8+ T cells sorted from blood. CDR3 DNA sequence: TGTGCCAGCAGTTTGAGTAGCGGGAGCTCCTACAATGAGCAGTTCTTC. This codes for CASSLSSGSSYNEQFF.